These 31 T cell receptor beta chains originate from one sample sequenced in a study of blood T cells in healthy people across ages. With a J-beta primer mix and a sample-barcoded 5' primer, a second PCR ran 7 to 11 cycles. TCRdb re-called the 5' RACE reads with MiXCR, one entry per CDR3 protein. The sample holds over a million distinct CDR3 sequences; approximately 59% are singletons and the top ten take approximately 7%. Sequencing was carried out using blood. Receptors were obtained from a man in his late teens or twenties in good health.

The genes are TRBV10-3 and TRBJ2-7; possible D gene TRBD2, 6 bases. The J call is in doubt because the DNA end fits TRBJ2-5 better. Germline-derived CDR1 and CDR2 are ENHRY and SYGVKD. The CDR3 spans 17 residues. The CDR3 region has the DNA TGTGCCATCAGTGAAGCTCCGGGACTCCATCTGGGAGAGACCCAGTACTTC. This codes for CAISEAPGLHLGETQYF.

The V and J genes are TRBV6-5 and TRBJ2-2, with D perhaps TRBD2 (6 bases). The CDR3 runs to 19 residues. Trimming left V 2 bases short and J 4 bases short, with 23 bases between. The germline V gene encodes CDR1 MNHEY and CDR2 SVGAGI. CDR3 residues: CASSYGSGWGGDSTGELFF. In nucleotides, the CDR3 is TGTGCCAGCAGTTACGGTTCCGGATGGGGCGGGGATAGCACCGGGGAGCTGTTTTTT.

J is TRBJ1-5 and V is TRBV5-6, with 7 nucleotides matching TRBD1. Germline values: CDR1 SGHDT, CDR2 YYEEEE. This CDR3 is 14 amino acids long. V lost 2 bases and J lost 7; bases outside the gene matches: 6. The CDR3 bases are TGTGCCAGCAGCTTCGGGGACAGAGGACAGCCCCAGCATTTT. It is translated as CASSFGDRGQPQHF.

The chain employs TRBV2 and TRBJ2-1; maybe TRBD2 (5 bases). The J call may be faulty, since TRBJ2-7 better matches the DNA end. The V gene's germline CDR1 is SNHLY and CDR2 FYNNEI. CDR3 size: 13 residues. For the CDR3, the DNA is TGTGCCAGCAGTGGGACTGTGCGGCACGAGCAGTACTTC. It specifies CASSGTVRHEQYF.

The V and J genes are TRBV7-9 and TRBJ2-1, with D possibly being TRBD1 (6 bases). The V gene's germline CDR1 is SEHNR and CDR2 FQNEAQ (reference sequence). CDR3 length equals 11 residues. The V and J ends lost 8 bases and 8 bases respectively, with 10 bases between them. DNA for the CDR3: TGTGCCAGCTTGACAGGCTATGAGCAGTTCTTC. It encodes CASLTGYEQFF.

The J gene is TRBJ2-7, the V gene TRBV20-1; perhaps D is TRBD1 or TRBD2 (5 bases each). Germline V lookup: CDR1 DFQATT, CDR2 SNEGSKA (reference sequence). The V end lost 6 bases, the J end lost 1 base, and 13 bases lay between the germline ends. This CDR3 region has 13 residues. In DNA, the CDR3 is TGCAGTGCGGTTCGGGACCCTTCCTACGAGCAGTACTTC. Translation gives CSAVRDPSYEQYF.

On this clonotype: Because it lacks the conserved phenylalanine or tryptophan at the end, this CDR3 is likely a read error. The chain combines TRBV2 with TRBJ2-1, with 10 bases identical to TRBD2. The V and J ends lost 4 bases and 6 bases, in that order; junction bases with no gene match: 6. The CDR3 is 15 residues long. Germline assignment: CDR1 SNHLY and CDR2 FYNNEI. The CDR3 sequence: CASSAASGGFNEQFL. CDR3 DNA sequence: TGTGCCAGCAGTGCCGCTAGCGGGGGATTCAATGAGCAGTTCTTA.

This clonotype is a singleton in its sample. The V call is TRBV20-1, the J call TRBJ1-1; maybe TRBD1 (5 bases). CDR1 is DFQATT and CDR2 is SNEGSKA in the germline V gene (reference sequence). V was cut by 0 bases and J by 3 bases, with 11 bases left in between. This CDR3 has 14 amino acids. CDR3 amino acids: CSAREDKGYTEAFF. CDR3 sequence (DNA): TGCAGTGCTAGAGAGGATAAGGGGTACACTGAAGCTTTCTTT.

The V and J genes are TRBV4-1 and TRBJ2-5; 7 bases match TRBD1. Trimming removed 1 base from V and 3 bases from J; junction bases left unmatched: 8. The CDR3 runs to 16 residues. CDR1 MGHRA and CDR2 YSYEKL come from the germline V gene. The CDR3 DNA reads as TGCGCCAGCAGCCAAGCATTGACAGGGTATGAAGAGACCCAGTACTTC. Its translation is CASSQALTGYEETQYF.

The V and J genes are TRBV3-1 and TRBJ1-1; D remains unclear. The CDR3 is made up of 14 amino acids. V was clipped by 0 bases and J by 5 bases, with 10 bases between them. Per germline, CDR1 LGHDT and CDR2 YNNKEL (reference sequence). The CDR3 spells CASSQDSYRTEAFF. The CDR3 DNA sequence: TGTGCCAGCAGCCAAGATTCTTATCGGACTGAAGCTTTCTTT.

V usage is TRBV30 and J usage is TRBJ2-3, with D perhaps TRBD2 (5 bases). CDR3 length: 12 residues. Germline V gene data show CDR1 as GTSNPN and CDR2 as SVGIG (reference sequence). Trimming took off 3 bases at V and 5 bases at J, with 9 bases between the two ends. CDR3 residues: CAWSSEGDTQYF. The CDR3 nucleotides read TGTGCCTGGAGCTCAGAGGGAGATACGCAGTATTTT.

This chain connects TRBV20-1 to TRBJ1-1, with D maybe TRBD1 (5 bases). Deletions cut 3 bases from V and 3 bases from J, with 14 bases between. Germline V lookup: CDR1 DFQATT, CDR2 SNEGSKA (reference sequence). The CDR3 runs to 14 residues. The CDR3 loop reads CSASIPGRDTEAFF. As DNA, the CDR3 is TGCAGTGCTAGTATCCCAGGGCGAGACACTGAAGCTTTCTTT.

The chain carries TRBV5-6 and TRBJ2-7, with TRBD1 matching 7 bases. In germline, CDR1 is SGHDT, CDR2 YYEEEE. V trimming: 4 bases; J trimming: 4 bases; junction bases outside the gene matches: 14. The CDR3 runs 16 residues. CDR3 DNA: TGTGCCAGCAGCACGGTAGGGGGACAGCTAACATACGAGCAGTACTTC. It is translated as CASSTVGGQLTYEQYF.

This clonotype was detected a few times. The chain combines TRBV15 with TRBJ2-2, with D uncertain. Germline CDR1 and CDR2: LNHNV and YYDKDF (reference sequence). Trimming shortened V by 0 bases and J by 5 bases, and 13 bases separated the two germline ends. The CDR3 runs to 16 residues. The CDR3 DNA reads TGTGCCACCAGCAGAGATCTGCCAGGAAGGACCGGGGAGCTGTTTTTT. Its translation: CATSRDLPGRTGELFF.

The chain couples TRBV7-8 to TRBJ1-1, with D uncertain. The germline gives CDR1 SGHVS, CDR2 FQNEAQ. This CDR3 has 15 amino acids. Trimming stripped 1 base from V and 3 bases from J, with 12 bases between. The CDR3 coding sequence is TGTGCCAGCAGCTTAGTTGGGTCTTGGGACACTGAAGCTTTCTTT. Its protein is CASSLVGSWDTEAFF.

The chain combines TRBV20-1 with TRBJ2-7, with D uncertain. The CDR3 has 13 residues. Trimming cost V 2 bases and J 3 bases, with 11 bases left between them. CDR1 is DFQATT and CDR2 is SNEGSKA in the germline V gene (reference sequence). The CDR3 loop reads CSARSTPYYEQYF. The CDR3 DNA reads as TGCAGTGCTAGATCCACCCCGTACTACGAGCAGTACTTC.

CDR3: CSVVKQSTDTQYF. As DNA, the CDR3 is TGCAGCGTTGTAAAACAGAGCACAGATACGCAGTATTTT. The rearrangement links TRBV29-1 to TRBJ2-3; D gene ambiguous. V was clipped by 4 bases and J by 0 bases, with 8 bases between them. The germline gives CDR1 SQVTM, CDR2 ANQGSEA. This CDR3 spans 13 amino acids.

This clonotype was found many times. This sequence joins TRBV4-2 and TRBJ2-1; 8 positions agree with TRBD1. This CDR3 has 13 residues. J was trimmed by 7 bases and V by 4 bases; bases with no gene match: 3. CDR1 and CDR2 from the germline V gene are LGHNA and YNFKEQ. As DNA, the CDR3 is TGTGCCAGCAGCCGAGGACAGGGTAATGAGCAGTTCTTC. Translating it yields CASSRGQGNEQFF.

The CDR3 loop reads CASSRLGQAIYEQYF. In nucleotides, the CDR3 is TGTGCCAGCTCCCGCCTGGGACAGGCAATCTACGAGCAGTACTTC. This chain uses TRBV6-5 with TRBJ2-5, with 8 bases matching TRBD1. Judging by the DNA end, TRBJ2-7 fits better; the J call may be wrong. Germline values: CDR1 MNHEY, CDR2 SVGAGI. CDR3 length: 15 amino acids.

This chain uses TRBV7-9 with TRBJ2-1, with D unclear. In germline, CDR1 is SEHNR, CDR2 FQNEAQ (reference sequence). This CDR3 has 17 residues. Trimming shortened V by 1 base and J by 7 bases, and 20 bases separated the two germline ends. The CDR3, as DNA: TGTGCCAGCAGCTTAGTAGGTATCGGAGATTGGGGAAATGAGCAGTTCTTC. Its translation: CASSLVGIGDWGNEQFF.

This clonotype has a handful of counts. In DNA, the CDR3 is TGTGCCAGCAGCTCGGTGGGGGGGAGGGTATCACCCCTCCACTTT. This translates into CASSSVGGRVSPLHF. This chain joins TRBV7-9 and TRBJ1-6, with D possibly being TRBD1 (5 bases). CDR3 length: 15 amino acids. CDR1 is SEHNR, CDR2 FQNEAQ, per germline (reference sequence). V shed 4 bases and J shed 10 bases, with 17 bases lying between them.

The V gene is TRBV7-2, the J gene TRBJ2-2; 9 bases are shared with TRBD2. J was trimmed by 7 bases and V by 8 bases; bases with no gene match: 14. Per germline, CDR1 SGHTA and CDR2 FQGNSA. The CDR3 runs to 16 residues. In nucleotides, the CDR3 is TGTGCCAGCGGGTACTGGCTAGCGGGGCGAGGCGGGGAGCTGTTTTTT. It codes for CASGYWLAGRGGELFF.

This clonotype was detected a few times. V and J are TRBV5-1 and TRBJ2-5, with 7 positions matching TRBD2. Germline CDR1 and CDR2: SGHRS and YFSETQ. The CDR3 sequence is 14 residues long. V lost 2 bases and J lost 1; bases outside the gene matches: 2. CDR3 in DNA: TGCGCCAGCAGCTTTCAGCGGGGCCAAGAGACCCAGTACTTC. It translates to CASSFQRGQETQYF.

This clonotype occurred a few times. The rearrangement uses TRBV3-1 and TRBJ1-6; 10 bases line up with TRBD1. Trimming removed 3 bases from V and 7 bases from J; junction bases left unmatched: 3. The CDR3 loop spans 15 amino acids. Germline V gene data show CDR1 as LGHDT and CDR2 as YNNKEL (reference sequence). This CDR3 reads CASSQGQGYNSPLHF. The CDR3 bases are TGTGCCAGCAGCCAGGGACAGGGGTACAATTCACCCCTCCACTTT.

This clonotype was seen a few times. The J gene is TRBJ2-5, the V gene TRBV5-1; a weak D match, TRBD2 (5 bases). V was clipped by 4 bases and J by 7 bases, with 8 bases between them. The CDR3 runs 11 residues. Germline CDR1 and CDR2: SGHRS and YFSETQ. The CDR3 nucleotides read TGCGCCAGCAGCGCGGGCGCGACCCAGTACTTC. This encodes CASSAGATQYF.

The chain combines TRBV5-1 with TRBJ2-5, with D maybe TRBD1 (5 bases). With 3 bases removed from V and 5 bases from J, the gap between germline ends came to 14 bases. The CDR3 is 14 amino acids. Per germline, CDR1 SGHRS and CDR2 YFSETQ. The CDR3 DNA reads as TGCGCCAGCAGCTGGGGCCGATTGGGGGAGACCCAGTACTTC. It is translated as CASSWGRLGETQYF.

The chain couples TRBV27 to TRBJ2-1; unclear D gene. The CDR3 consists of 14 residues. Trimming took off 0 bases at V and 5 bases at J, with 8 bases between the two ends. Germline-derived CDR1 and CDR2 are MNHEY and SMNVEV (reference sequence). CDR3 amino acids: CASSLSSRHNEQFF. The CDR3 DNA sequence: TGTGCCAGCAGTTTATCATCGAGGCACAATGAGCAGTTCTTC.

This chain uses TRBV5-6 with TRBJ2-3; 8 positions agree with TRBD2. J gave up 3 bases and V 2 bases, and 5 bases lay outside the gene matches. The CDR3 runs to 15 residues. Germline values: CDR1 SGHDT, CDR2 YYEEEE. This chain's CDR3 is CASSFLAGKTDTQYF. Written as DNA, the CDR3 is TGTGCCAGCAGCTTTTTAGCGGGGAAAACAGATACGCAGTATTTT.

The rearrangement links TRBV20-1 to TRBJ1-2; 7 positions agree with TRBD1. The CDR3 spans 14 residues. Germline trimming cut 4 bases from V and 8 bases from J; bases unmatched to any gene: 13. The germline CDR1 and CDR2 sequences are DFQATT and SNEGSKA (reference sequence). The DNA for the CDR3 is TGCAGTGCTACACGACAGGGCTCAAGGGGGGGCTACACCTTC. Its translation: CSATRQGSRGGYTF.

The CDR3 is CASTEGQDSYNEQFF. The CDR3 DNA reads TGTGCCAGCACCGAAGGGCAGGATTCCTACAATGAGCAGTTCTTC. The chain couples TRBV2 to TRBJ2-1; no definite D call. Germline lookup yields CDR1 SNHLY and CDR2 FYNNEI. This CDR3 spans 15 amino acids. V dropped 7 bases and J dropped 1 base, with 14 bases sitting between them.

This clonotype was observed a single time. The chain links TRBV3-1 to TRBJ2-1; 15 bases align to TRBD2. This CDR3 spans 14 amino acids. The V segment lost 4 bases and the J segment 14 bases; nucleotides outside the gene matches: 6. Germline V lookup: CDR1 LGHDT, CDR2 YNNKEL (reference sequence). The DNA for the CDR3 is TGTGCCAGCAGCCTCGGACTAGCGGGGGGGCATGAGTTCTTC. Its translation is CASSLGLAGGHEFF.